This entry is about one TCR beta chain. The antigen it binds to is not known. No per-base quality is available; no much larger clone lies one base away. This sample was taken from a study of Ad26.COV2.S vaccination and SARS-CoV-2 variants (dated by TCRdb to the early 2020s). The study in broad terms: Donors in the vaccine arm were drawn from COV1001, a phase I-IIa trial of Ad26.COV2.S in healthy adults that was multicentre, randomized, double-blind and placebo-controlled. Ad26.COV2.S was administered intramuscularly at a dose of 5x10^10 or 1x10^11 viral particles, either as one shot or as two shots given 56 days apart. TCRbeta repertoire sequencing served as the tool for gauging how specific and how broad the SARS-CoV-2-reactive T cell receptors were following Ad26.COV2.S vaccination. A total of some 30 samples were included in the TCR-sequenced set, comprising 19 Ad26.COV2.S vaccine recipients, 5 placebo recipients and 8 SARS-CoV-2 convalescent individuals. Participants in the trial were split at random into five groups of five each, receiving low-dose or high-dose Ad26.COV2.S once or twice, or else placebo on both occasions. Investigators did not know the trial group allocation while performing experiments and assessing outcomes.

The immunoSEQ Assay was the method used to sequence TCRbeta CDR3 regions. After extraction, genomic DNA underwent amplification by bias-controlled multiplex PCR, followed by high-throughput sequencing. The authors processed their data as follows. To quantify the absolute abundance of every unique TCRbeta CDR3 region, sequences were collapsed and filtered. T cell fraction was estimated by normalization of TCRbeta template counts to usable DNA, with usable DNA being measured through amplification of reference genes present in all nucleated cells. Repertoire TCRs were annotated as SARS-CoV-2-specific by exact matching of V gene, CDR3 amino acid sequence and J gene to a known reactive TCR set. The reference SARS-CoV-2 TCR set was derived from MIRA and filtered for enrichment in COVID-19-positive ImmuneCODE repertoires, a step that removed public or cross-reactive TCRs. Based on the MIRA antigens, annotated TCRs were further analysed at the level of specific ORF or position within ORF. Depth was the summed frequency of annotated unique rearrangements, while breadth was defined as annotated unique rearrangements over total unique productive rearrangements. TCR breadth was compared between groups using two-sided Wilcoxon rank-sum tests. TCRdb retrieved this table from immuneACCESS and kept in-frame rearrangements only. Not all clones are present; in checked studies, unresolved V genes account for under half, and no reason is known for the remainder. The V and J calls and the clone size are those of that table, but D and trimming were determined from the DNA. This sample holds about 320,000 clones; under 90% were observed only once. The ten largest clones represent around 5.5% of the sample.

From the cysteine through the valine, the CDR3 covers 18 amino acids. The retained sequence is limited to the CDR3, 54 bases, with the frame set at the first base. CDR1 is given as LGHDT and CDR2 as YNNKEL, both from the germline V gene (reference sequence). Trimming accounts for 4 bases at V and 3 bases at J, while the number of junction bases matched to no gene is 9. The full study reports these points: According to the authors, total T cell responses may have been underestimated by the TCR breadth and depth analyses. After vaccination, spike-specific CD8+ and CD4+ T cell responses were reported to show substantial breadth. The study lacked the statistical power to compare responses across vaccine doses or regimens. Vaccine and placebo recipients had similar non-spike TCR breadth, a finding consistent with the vaccine containing only spike. Higher spike-specific TCR breadth was observed in Ad26.COV2.S recipients than in placebo recipients (P = 0.0014).

Reading the label with the study, this specimen's treatment or condition is: some 20 received Ad26.COV2.S at low or high dose, single or two shots; roughly five received placebo; per-sample allocation not given. Repertoires of vaccine and placebo recipients were sequenced from samples taken on day 63 after the first injection. Between 29 July and 7 August 2020, Cohort 1b enrolled 25 adults aged 18-55 years at one site in Boston, USA. As a vaccine, Ad26.COV2.S was a replication-incompetent adenovirus type 26 vector that expressed a prefusion-stabilized SARS-CoV-2 spike protein derived from the original Wuhan strain.

The sequences come from peripheral blood, collected in a trial of Ad26.COV2.S vaccine versus placebo. This sequence originates from a person between 18 and 65 years old who received the Ad26.COV2.S COVID-19 vaccine or a placebo. The chain was built from TRBV3-1 (or the pseudogene TRBV3-2) and TRBJ2-7, with 16 bases in between that match TRBD2. Here is the DNA: TGTGCCAGCAGCCGGCCGGGGACTAGCGGGAGGGCGTACTACGAGCAGTACGTC. Translated, it reads CASSRPGTSGRAYYEQYV.